This T cell receptor (beta chain) stems from a study of blood T cells in healthy people across ages (dated by TCRdb to the mid-2010s). For the study in its entirety: Template switching captured roughly one uniquely barcoded TCR beta cDNA molecule per two T cells in model experiments. To avoid experimental bias, donors of different ages were distributed randomly across sequencing lanes. The study measured age-related changes in TCR beta repertoire diversity using deep sequencing normalized with unique cDNA molecular identifiers. Two additional independent replicas of 1 million unique cDNA reads from the same blood draw were analyzed for two donors (one aged 18 to 30 and one aged 80 or older). The donors were divided into four age groups: young (average around 15 years), middle-aged (around 41), aged (about 60) and long-lived (approximately 74).

Comment on this clonotype: Its antigen is unknown. No clone much larger than this one lies a single base away; base qualities are absent.

The research as a whole found: Bulk unsorted PBMC profiling prevented conclusive comparison of naive and antigen-experienced compartments. Donor CMV infection status was unknown, potentially confounding age-related changes in expanded clonotypes. Estimates of total diversity based on one million sequenced T cells were regarded as lower bounds and as underestimates. As age increased, observed TCR beta diversity per million T cells dropped in a roughly linear way, and a significant reduction was already evident by age approximately 40. The percentage of naive T cells measured by flow cytometry correlated strongly with observed TCR beta diversity. Compared with the aged group, the long-lived group had more naive CD4+ T cells, fewer expanded clones and increased TCR diversity, a pattern suggesting age selection.

Cut back by 4 bases and 4 bases, the V and J ends lie 10 bases apart. CDR1 and CDR2 are read off the germline V gene (reference sequence) as SEHNR and FQNEAQ. Spanning cysteine to phenylalanine, the CDR3 consists of 13 amino acids. The entry retains the CDR3 DNA only, 39 bases that are in frame from base 1. The donors were roughly 40 Caucasian individuals from Russia, aged about 6 to 95 years, who were systemically healthy. Each donor gave ten milliliters of peripheral blood, drawn into EDTA-treated Vacutainer tubes. PBMCs were isolated by Ficoll-Paque density-gradient centrifugation, with at least 7 million obtained per sample. Trizol reagent was used to extract total RNA from the PBMCs, yielding at least 6 micrograms per sample. For every donor, flow cytometry on a PBMC aliquot measured the percentage of naive CD45RAhigh/CD27high T cells. Library creation used 5' RACE. Sequenced using an Illumina HiSeq 2500. A second PCR of roughly 7 to 11 cycles was performed with a sample-barcoded 5' primer and a J-beta primer mix. A unique molecular identifier was introduced onto each TCR beta cDNA molecule by a template-switch 5' adaptor carrying 12 random nucleotides. Each sample yielded at least 2.5 million CDR3-containing paired-end reads. The Mint cDNA synthesis kit, primed by a TRBC-specific oligonucleotide, was used to synthesize first-strand cDNA from all RNA. All cDNA was treated with uracil-DNA glycosylase and then went through a first 18-cycle PCR with the universal primers M1SS and BC2_uni_R. As for how the authors treated the data: Each sample was normalized by randomly selecting 1 million high-quality reads, each carrying a distinct molecular identifier. Instead of being binned into consensus sequences, reads that shared molecular identifiers were thrown out. MiTCR, set to a Q25 quality threshold and the strictest error-elimination algorithm, was used for CDR3 identification, clonotype clustering and error correction. Lower-bound total TCR beta diversity was estimated with a nonparametric unseen species model using Euler transformation. Through fastp at Q25 and MiXCR, TCRdb rebuilt clones from the public reads, retaining in-frame beta chains. A single entry per CDR3 protein holds the most common genes and DNA from its merged rows. TCRdb, not the authors, supplied the V and J calls. The sample table lists 1.5 million to 2 million distinct CDR3 sequences, 28% of them with a count of one. Together, the top ten hold roughly 8.2% of the sample.

What was sequenced was blood. The chain joins TRBV7-9 to TRBJ1-2; no D gene call is confident. This TCR came from a woman aged 25 to 45 in good health. The encoded CDR3 is CASSSRVTYGYTF. The sequence in DNA is TGTGCCAGCAGCTCAAGGGTAACCTATGGCTACACCTTC.